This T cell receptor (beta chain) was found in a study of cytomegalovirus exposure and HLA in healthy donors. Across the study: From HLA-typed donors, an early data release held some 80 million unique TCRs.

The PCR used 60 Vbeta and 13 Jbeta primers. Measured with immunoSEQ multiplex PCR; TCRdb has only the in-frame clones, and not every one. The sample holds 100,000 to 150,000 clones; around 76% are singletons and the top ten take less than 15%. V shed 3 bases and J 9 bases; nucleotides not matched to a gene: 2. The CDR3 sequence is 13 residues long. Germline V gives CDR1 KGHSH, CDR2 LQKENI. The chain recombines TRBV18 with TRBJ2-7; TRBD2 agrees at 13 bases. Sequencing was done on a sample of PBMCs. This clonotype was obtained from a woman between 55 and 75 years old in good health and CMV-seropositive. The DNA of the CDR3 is TGTGCCAGCTCACCGGGACTAGCGGGACGGCAGTACTTC. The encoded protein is CASSPGLAGRQYF. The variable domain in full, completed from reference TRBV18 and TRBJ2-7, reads NAGVMQNPRHLVRRRGQEARLRCSPMKGHSHVYWYRQLPEEGLKFMVYLQKENIIDESGMPKERFSAEFPKEGPSILRIQQVVRGDSAAYFCASSPGLAGRQYFGPGTRLTVT.